These 4 T cell receptor beta chains share one sample of origin, sequenced in a study of blood T cells in healthy people across ages. For the second PCR, which ran for about 6 to 11 cycles, a sample-barcoded 5' primer and a J-beta primer mix were used. TCRdb processed the 5' RACE reads anew with MiXCR; each CDR3 protein has one entry. In the table there are about 1.4 million distinct CDR3 sequences, approximately 59% of which are singletons. Sample: blood. The receptor set was obtained from a young man in good health.

The CDR3 coding sequence is TGTGCCAGCAGCTTAGGGGACTACGTGGTGTCACCTTTCCAAGAGACCCAGTACTTC. It is translated as CASSLGDYVVSPFQETQYF. The chain combines TRBV7-9 with TRBJ2-5, with 7 bases identical to TRBD2. The CDR3 contains 19 residues. V shed 1 base and J 1 base; nucleotides not matched to a gene: 15. Germline V gene data show CDR1 as SEHNR and CDR2 as FQNEAQ (reference sequence).

This clonotype has more than one count but fewer than ten. This rearrangement joins TRBV12-3 or TRBV12-4 to TRBJ2-1; D is unresolved. V lost 3 bases to trimming and J lost 9 bases, with 12 bases between them. The CDR3 sequence is 13 residues long. Here the CDR3 DNA reads TGTGCCAGCAGTTTGCTTCAGGCGGCTGAGCAGTTCTTC. Its protein is CASSLLQAAEQFF.

This clonotype was detected ten times or more. The J gene is TRBJ2-7, the V gene TRBV29-1, with 8 bases aligning to TRBD1. The CDR3 sequence is 13 residues long. Germline CDR1 and CDR2: SQVTM and ANQGSEA. The J segment lost 1 base and the V segment lost 6 bases, leaving 5 bases of the junction unmatched. CDR3 bases: TGCAGCGTAAGCACAGGGGGGTCCTACGAGCAGTACTTC. This encodes CSVSTGGSYEQYF.

The rearrangement links TRBV27 to TRBJ2-7; D unresolved. With 6 bases removed from V and 4 bases from J, the gap between germline ends came to 10 bases. Germline CDR1 is MNHEY and CDR2 is SMNVEV (reference sequence). The CDR3 has 12 residues. The CDR3 DNA reads TGTGCCAGCAGGTTTTTGGGGTACGAGCAGTACTTC. Its translation: CASRFLGYEQYF.